This TCR beta chain was sequenced in a study of breast tumors, draining lymph nodes, adjacent tissues. Study-wide results and limits: Tumors had less TCR diversity than lymph nodes, more than nontumor tissue.

TCRdb re-derived calls from the multiplex PCR reads in MiXCR, one entry per CDR3 protein. The sample lists some 170,000 distinct CDR3 sequences; approximately 30% were seen once. The lymph nodes were axillary draining lymph nodes from breast cancer patients. Comments on this clonotype: What it binds is unknown. The CDR3 does not end in the conserved phenylalanine or tryptophan, so this is likely a read error. Because the CDR3's place on the DNA is in doubt, the DNA is left out and the CDR3 is given as listed by TCRdb.

Germline lookup yields CDR1 SNHLY and CDR2 FYNNEI. Including both end residues, the CDR3 is 14 amino acids long. This receptor was taken from a female donor with breast cancer. Some clones in this sample may be carry-over from other donors' samples. J is TRBJ1-5 and V is TRBV2. The material sequenced was axillary lymph node tissue. The CDR3 sequence is CASTVGRINQPRHS.